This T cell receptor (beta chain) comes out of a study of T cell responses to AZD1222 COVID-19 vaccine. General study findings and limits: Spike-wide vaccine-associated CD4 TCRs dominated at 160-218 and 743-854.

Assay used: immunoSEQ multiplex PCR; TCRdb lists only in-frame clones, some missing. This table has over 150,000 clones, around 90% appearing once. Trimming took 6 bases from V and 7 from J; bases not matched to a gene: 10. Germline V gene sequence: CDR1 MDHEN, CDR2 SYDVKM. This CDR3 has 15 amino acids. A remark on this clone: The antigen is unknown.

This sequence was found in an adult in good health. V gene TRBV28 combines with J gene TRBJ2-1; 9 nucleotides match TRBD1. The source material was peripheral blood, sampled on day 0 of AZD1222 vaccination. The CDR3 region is CASRPTGTGRNEQFF. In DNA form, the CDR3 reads TGTGCCAGCAGACCCACCGGGACAGGGAGGAATGAGCAGTTCTTC.